This T cell receptor beta chain was retrieved from a study of blood T cell repertoires in COVID-19. The table came from immunoSEQ multiplex PCR; TCRdb's copy has only in-frame clones and leaves some out. The sample contains about 310,000 clones, about nine tenths of which appear only once. Germline CDR1 SGHDN, CDR2 FVKESK. The CDR3 is made up of 18 amino acids. With V trimmed by 2 bases and J by 5 bases, 15 bases remained unmatched. Cohort 3 recovered donors had two negative PCRs, clearance, or symptom resolution. The chain links TRBV14 to TRBJ1-5, with 7 bases fitting TRBD1. The clonotype comes from a middle-aged woman who had recovered from COVID-19. The sequenced material came from PBMCs or T cells enriched from blood (not recorded which). CDR3 coding DNA: TGTGCCAGCAGCCAACCAATCCTCGCCCGGGACAGCGATCAGCCCCAGCATTTT. Amino acids: CASSQPILARDSDQPQHF.